This T cell receptor (beta chain) was recovered during a study of technical replicates of blood from a few donors. Germline loops: CDR1 SGHNT, CDR2 YYREEE (reference sequence). The CDR3 totals 12 residues. Trimming took off 0 bases at V and 9 bases at J, with 7 bases between the two ends. The table came from immunoSEQ multiplex PCR; TCRdb's copy has only in-frame clones and leaves some out. The data contain roughly 100,000 clones, approximately 94% of them seen just once; the ten biggest clones take up approximately 0.22%. The TCR comes from a human donor in good health. V and J are TRBV5-4 and TRBJ2-1; D is unresolved. Source material: T cells isolated from PBMCs. Written as DNA, the CDR3 is TGTGCCAGCAGCTTGGCCCTAAGTGAGCAGTTCTTC. It translates to CASSLALSEQFF.